One and the same sample provided the 31 T cell receptor beta chains below, sequenced in a study of blood T cell repertoires in COVID-19. Some clones are missing from TCRdb's copy, which holds only in-frame ones; the method was immunoSEQ multiplex PCR. Among more than 300,000 clones listed, around nine tenths were seen once. The material sequenced was peripheral blood. These receptors all come from a woman in her 70s with COVID-19, enrolled during active disease.

This sequence joins TRBV9 and TRBJ2-3, with a tentative D call TRBD1 (5 bases). The CDR3 length is 17 residues. Trimming took off 0 bases at V and 0 bases at J, with 14 bases between the two ends. CDR1 and CDR2 from the germline V gene are SGDLS and YYNGEE. CDR3 nucleotide sequence: TGTGCCAGCAGCGTAGCAAGACAGACAGCTAGCACAGATACGCAGTATTTT. This translates into CASSVARQTASTDTQYF.

The V call is TRBV15, the J call TRBJ1-1; D call uncertain. Trimming removed 0 bases from V and 2 bases from J, with 4 bases in between. Germline CDR1 is LNHNV and CDR2 is YYDKDF (reference sequence). The CDR3 is 13 amino acids. The CDR3 DNA is TGTGCCACCAGCAGAGATCATAACACTGAAGCTTTCTTT. Its protein product is CATSRDHNTEAFF.

The chain uses TRBV28 and TRBJ1-2, with D perhaps matching TRBD1 (6 bases). The CDR3 sequence is 15 residues long. Trimming removed 5 bases from V and 4 bases from J, with 17 bases in between. From germline, CDR1 is MDHEN and CDR2 SYDVKM. The CDR3 protein is CASSPGKGGSYGYTF. As DNA, the CDR3 is TGTGCCAGCAGTCCAGGGAAGGGGGGGAGCTATGGCTACACCTTC.

The rearrangement links TRBV2 to TRBJ1-5; D unresolved. CDR1 is SNHLY, CDR2 FYNNEI, per germline. V shed 7 bases and J shed 5 bases, with 15 bases lying between them. The CDR3 is 14 amino acids. CDR3 sequence: CASTLESGHQPQHF. CDR3 sequence (DNA): TGTGCCAGCACTCTCGAATCTGGGCATCAGCCCCAGCATTTT.

The chain links TRBV3-1 (or the pseudogene TRBV3-2) to TRBJ1-1, with D possibly TRBD1 on 6 matching bases. V was cut by 4 bases and J by 6 bases, with 9 bases left in between. Germline assignment: CDR1 LGHDT and CDR2 YNNKEL (reference sequence). The CDR3 extends over 12 amino acids. The CDR3 spells CASSPGHAEAFF. CDR3 in DNA: TGTGCCAGCAGCCCGGGACATGCTGAAGCTTTCTTT.

The J gene is TRBJ2-1, the V gene TRBV28; 10 bases are a match to TRBD1. J lost 5 bases, V lost 2 bases, and 6 bases had no gene match. Germline-derived CDR1 and CDR2 are MDHEN and SYDVKM. The length of the CDR3 is 16 residues. In DNA form, the CDR3 reads TGTGCCAGCAGTTTACCGGGACAGGGGTGGCACAATGAGCAGTTCTTC. This gives the protein CASSLPGQGWHNEQFF.

The chain links TRBV19 to TRBJ1-2; no definite D call. The CDR3 spans 17 residues. Germline V CDR1 and CDR2: LNHDA, SQIVND (reference sequence). The ends were cut back, 0 bases at V and 2 bases at J, with 16 bases in the middle. The CDR3 nucleotides are TGTGCCAGTAGTATAGATCTGGGTTGGCAGAGGAACTATGGCTACACCTTC. Amino acids: CASSIDLGWQRNYGYTF.

This chain joins TRBV5-1 and TRBJ1-2, with 10 bases that match TRBD1. Germline V lookup: CDR1 SGHRS, CDR2 YFSETQ. Trimming cost V 4 bases and J 8 bases; bases outside gene matches: 5. The CDR3 totals 13 residues. This CDR3 is CASSLGTGEGYTF. CDR3 nucleotide sequence: TGCGCCAGCAGCCTAGGGACAGGGGAAGGCTACACCTTC.

This sequence joins TRBV13 and TRBJ1-3; D ambiguous. There are 14 residues in the CDR3. Trimming stripped 3 bases from V and 0 bases from J, with 6 bases between. Germline V gives CDR1 PRHDT, CDR2 FYEKMQ (reference sequence). The DNA of the CDR3 is TGTGCCAGCAGCTTGGGAGACTCTGGAAACACCATATATTTT. This gives the protein CASSLGDSGNTIYF.

V is TRBV18 and J is TRBJ2-2, with a tentative D call TRBD1 (5 bases). This CDR3 is built from 16 residues. Germline V CDR1 and CDR2: KGHSH, LQKENI. The V and J ends lost 2 bases and 0 bases respectively, with 10 bases between them. This CDR3 reads CASSPEDTSNTGELFF. The CDR3 coding sequence is TGTGCCAGCTCACCAGAGGACACCTCGAACACCGGGGAGCTGTTTTTT.

About this clone itself: The identical CDR3 is also encoded by other nucleotide sequences in the sample. The V and J genes are TRBV9 and TRBJ2-5; 8 bases agree with TRBD1. The CDR3 loop spans 15 amino acids. Trimming took 2 bases from V and 2 from J; bases not matched to a gene: 5. Germline assignment: CDR1 SGDLS and CDR2 YYNGEE. The CDR3 coding sequence is TGTGCCAGCAGCGTCGGACAGGGAGGACAAGAGACCCAGTACTTC. Amino acid sequence: CASSVGQGGQETQYF.

The rearrangement links TRBV2 to TRBJ2-7; 7 positions match TRBD1. The CDR3 has 14 amino acids. Germline lookup yields CDR1 SNHLY and CDR2 FYNNEI. V was clipped by 10 bases and J by 5 bases; unmatched bases: 14. CDR3 amino acids: CAIQGDRARNEQYF. DNA for the CDR3: TGTGCCATCCAGGGAGACAGGGCGAGAAACGAGCAGTACTTC. The full variable domain, in which reference TRBV2 and TRBJ2-7 provide the parts outside the CDR3, is EPEVTQTPSHQVTQMGQEVILRCVPISNHLYFYWYRQILGQKVEFLVSFYNNEISEKSEIFDDQFSVERPDGSNFTLKIRSTKLEDSAMYFCAIQGDRARNEQYFGPGTRLTVT.

The rearrangement uses TRBV6-6 and TRBJ1-1; D uncertain. Trimming took off 8 bases at V and 0 bases at J, with 7 bases between the two ends. The CDR3 runs to 12 residues. Germline CDR1 reads MNHNY; CDR2 reads SVGAGI (reference sequence). CDR3 DNA sequence: TGTGCCAGCGCCAGAATGAACACTGAAGCTTTCTTT. It encodes CASARMNTEAFF.

The CDR3 bases are TGCGCCAGCAGCTTGGCAATTGGGACTTACAATGAGCAGTTCTTC. It is translated as CASSLAIGTYNEQFF. V usage is TRBV5-1 and J usage is TRBJ2-1, with D possibly TRBD2 on 6 matching bases. The V end was cut by 0 bases, the J end by 4 bases, with 11 bases between. CDR1 is SGHRS, CDR2 YFSETQ, per germline. CDR3 length: 15 amino acids.

The rearrangement joins TRBV9 to TRBJ1-6; no firm D call. The CDR3 length is 14 residues. Germline V CDR1 and CDR2: SGDLS, YYNGEE. V was pared by 0 bases and J by 7 bases, with 8 bases between. CDR3 in DNA: TGTGCCAGCAGCGTAGCGGGGATGAATTCACCCCTCCACTTT. Its protein product is CASSVAGMNSPLHF. Using reference TRBV9 and TRBJ1-6 for the parts outside the CDR3, the full variable domain is DSGVTQTPKHLITATGQRVTLRCSPRSGDLSVYWYQQSLDQGLQFLIQYYNGEERAKGNILERFSAQQFPDLHSELNLSSLELGDSALYFCASSVAGMNSPLHFGNGTRLTVT.

The rearrangement links TRBV6-6 to TRBJ2-7, with D possibly being TRBD1 (5 bases). CDR1 is MNHNY and CDR2 is SVGAGI in the germline V gene (reference sequence). The V end lost 5 bases, the J end lost 6 bases, and 23 bases lay between the germline ends. CDR3 length: 16 residues. This CDR3 reads CASSRTRDPGISEQYF. In nucleotides, the CDR3 is TGTGCCAGCAGTCGAACGCGAGACCCAGGGATTTCCGAGCAGTACTTC.

The count of this clone is one. V and J are TRBV27 and TRBJ1-5; TRBD1 might be the D (6 bases). Germline loops: CDR1 MNHEY, CDR2 SMNVEV (reference sequence). V was pared by 9 bases and J by 0 bases, with 6 bases between. This CDR3 spans 12 amino acids. CDR3 protein: CARQGSNQPQHF. The CDR3 bases are TGTGCCAGACAGGGTAGCAATCAGCCCCAGCATTTT.

This chain links TRBV5-4 with TRBJ2-7, with a possible D match to TRBD1 (6 bases). The CDR3 has 13 residues. Trimming removed 4 bases at V and 11 bases at J, with 19 bases between. CDR1 and CDR2 from the germline V gene are SGHNT and YYREEE (reference sequence). The CDR3 DNA is TGTGCCAGCAGCCGACAGGAGGACCCCCAAAAGTACTTC. Residues: CASSRQEDPQKYF.

The gene calls are TRBV12-3 or TRBV12-4 and TRBJ2-1; the D gene is possibly TRBD1 (5 bases). The CDR3 totals 12 residues. V lost 8 bases and J 4 bases, leaving 9 bases between the germline ends. The CDR3 DNA reads as TGTGCCAGCGGGGCATCTTACAATGAGCAGTTCTTC. This encodes CASGASYNEQFF.

The rearrangement joins TRBV28 to TRBJ1-3; a weak D match, TRBD1 (5 bases). This CDR3 has 13 residues. Trimming cost V 3 bases and J 8 bases, with 11 bases left between them. Germline lookup yields CDR1 MDHEN and CDR2 SYDVKM. CDR3 amino acids: CASSLGPADTIYF. CDR3 in DNA: TGTGCCAGCAGTTTGGGGCCCGCAGACACCATATATTTT.

The chain has TRBV24-1 and TRBJ2-5, with TRBD1 as a possible D gene (6 bases). This CDR3 has 13 residues. CDR1 KGHDR and CDR2 SFDVKD come from the germline V gene. V lost 7 bases to trimming and J lost 2 bases, with 10 bases between them. The CDR3 DNA is TGTGCCACCAGGGGGGCTAGACAAGAGACCCAGTACTTC. Its protein product is CATRGARQETQYF.

V usage is TRBV4-3 and J usage is TRBJ2-2; TRBD2 matches at 8 bases. J was trimmed by 2 bases and V by 1 base; bases with no gene match: 9. Germline V gives CDR1 LGHNA, CDR2 YSLEER. The CDR3 totals 18 residues. The CDR3 is CASSQVTSGLTNTGELFF. The CDR3 nucleotides read TGCGCCAGCAGCCAAGTAACTAGCGGTCTTACCAACACCGGGGAGCTGTTTTTT.

The rearrangement joins TRBV9 to TRBJ1-2; D is possibly TRBD1 (5 bases). Germline V gives CDR1 SGDLS, CDR2 YYNGEE. V was clipped by 0 bases and J by 0 bases, with 9 bases between them. This CDR3 spans 15 amino acids. The CDR3 reads CASSVGQLANYGYTF. The CDR3 bases are TGTGCCAGCAGCGTAGGACAGCTAGCTAACTATGGCTACACCTTC.

This rearrangement joins TRBV14 to TRBJ1-4; 9 bases line up with TRBD1. Looked up from germline, CDR1 is SGHDN and CDR2 is FVKESK. The CDR3 covers 15 residues. V lost 1 base to trimming and J lost 8 bases; unmatched junction nucleotides: 5. The CDR3 spells CASSQAGTGNEKLFF. The CDR3 DNA follows: TGTGCCAGCAGCCAAGCCGGGACAGGGAACGAAAAACTGTTTTTT.

The CDR3 DNA follows: TGTGCCAGTCTACAGGGGGCGCACACTCAAGAGACCCAGTACTTC. Its translation is CASLQGAHTQETQYF. The chain uses TRBV2 and TRBJ2-5, with 9 bases aligning to TRBD1. Germline CDR1 reads SNHLY; CDR2 reads FYNNEI. This CDR3 spans 15 amino acids. V was pared by 9 bases and J by 2 bases, with 10 bases of the junction left unmatched.

This clone has a single count. V is TRBV19 and J is TRBJ1-2; D is unclear. The V gene lost 9 bases and the J gene lost 5 bases, with 13 bases spanning the gap. This CDR3 comprises 12 residues. Germline V gene sequence: CDR1 LNHDA, CDR2 SQIVND (reference sequence). The CDR3 is CASNLGGYGYTF. For the CDR3, the DNA is TGTGCCAGCAATCTAGGAGGGTATGGCTACACCTTC. Looking up the rest from reference TRBV19 and TRBJ1-2 gives the full variable domain: DGGITQSPKYLFRKEGQNVTLSCEQNLNHDAMYWYRQDPGQGLRLIYYSQIVNDFQKGDIAEGYSVSREKKESFPLTVTSAQKNPTAFYLCASNLGGYGYTFGSGTRLTVV.

This sequence joins TRBV5-1 and TRBJ1-1, with D uncertain. The CDR3 has 15 residues. V was clipped by 2 bases and J by 1 base, with 12 bases between them. The germline gives CDR1 SGHRS, CDR2 YFSETQ. The DNA of the CDR3 is TGCGCCAGCAGCTTTTCCACGGGTTCGAACACTGAAGCTTTCTTT. Residues: CASSFSTGSNTEAFF.

The V call is TRBV6-2 or TRBV6-3, the J call TRBJ2-7; D not resolved. The germline CDR1 and CDR2 sequences are MNHEY and SVGEGT. The CDR3 is made up of 12 amino acids. V shed 4 bases and J shed 4 bases, with 8 bases lying between them. The CDR3 DNA reads TGTGCCAGCAGTTTGGCCGAATACGAGCAGTACTTC. It is translated as CASSLAEYEQYF.

The V call is TRBV3-1 (or the pseudogene TRBV3-2), the J call TRBJ2-2; possibly TRBD1 for D (5 bases). Germline V CDR1 and CDR2: LGHDT, YNNKEL (reference sequence). V was trimmed by 2 bases and J by 6 bases, leaving 13 bases between them. CDR3 length equals 15 residues. The CDR3: CASSQIQAVAGELFF. The CDR3 nucleotides read TGTGCCAGCAGCCAAATACAGGCGGTGGCCGGGGAGCTGTTTTTT.

Worth noting for this clone: Within the sample, other DNA sequences also encode this same CDR3. The chain is built from TRBV27 and TRBJ1-1, with 8 positions matching TRBD1. CDR3 length equals 12 residues. Germline CDR1 reads MNHEY; CDR2 reads SMNVEV (reference sequence). V shed 6 bases and J 4 bases; nucleotides not matched to a gene: 1. CDR3 loop: CASRQGGTEAFF. The CDR3 nucleotides read TGTGCCAGCAGACAGGGGGGCACTGAAGCTTTCTTT.

The genes are TRBV6-1 and TRBJ2-7; D is possibly TRBD1 (6 bases). Trimming left V 2 bases short and J 7 bases short, with 12 bases between. This CDR3 region has 13 residues. The germline CDR1 and CDR2 sequences are MNHNS and SASEGT. The CDR3 spells CASSEMAGDEQYF. CDR3 DNA: TGTGCCAGCAGTGAAATGGCAGGGGATGAGCAGTACTTC.